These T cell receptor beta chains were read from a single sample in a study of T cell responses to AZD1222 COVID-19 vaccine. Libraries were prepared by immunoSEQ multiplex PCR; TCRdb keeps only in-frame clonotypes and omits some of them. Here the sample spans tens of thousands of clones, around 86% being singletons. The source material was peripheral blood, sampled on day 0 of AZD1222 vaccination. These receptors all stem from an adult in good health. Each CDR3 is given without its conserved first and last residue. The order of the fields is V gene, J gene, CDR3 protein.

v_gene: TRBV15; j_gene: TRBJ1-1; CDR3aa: ATSRHRDRDTEAF
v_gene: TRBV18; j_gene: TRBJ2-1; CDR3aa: ASFIRNSASLSEQF
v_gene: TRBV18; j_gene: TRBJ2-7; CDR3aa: ASSPPSTYEQY
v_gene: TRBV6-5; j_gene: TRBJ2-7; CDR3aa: ASLLRQGAREQY
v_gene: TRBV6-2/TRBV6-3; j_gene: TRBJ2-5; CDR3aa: ASSYSGARGETQY
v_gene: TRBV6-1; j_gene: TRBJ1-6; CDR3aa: ASSEQHSPLH
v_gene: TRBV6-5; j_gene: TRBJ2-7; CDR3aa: ASSAGLAGNEQY
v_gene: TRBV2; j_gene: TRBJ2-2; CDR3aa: ASNEARGAGELF
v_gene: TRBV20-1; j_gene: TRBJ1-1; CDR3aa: SARPERSI
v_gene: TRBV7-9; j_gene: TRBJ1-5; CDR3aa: ASSPTGDSNQPQH
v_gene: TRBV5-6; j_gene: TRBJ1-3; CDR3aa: ASSLPDRVGGNTIY
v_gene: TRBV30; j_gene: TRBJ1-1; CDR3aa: AWSVRGAAEAF
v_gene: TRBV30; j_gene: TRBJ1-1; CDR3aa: AWSAGLNTEAF
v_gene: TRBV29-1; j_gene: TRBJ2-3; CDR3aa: SVATSGADTQY
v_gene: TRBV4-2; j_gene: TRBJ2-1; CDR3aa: ASSRRLELVSNKQF
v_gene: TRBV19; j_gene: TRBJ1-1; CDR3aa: ASSIGVGMNTEAF
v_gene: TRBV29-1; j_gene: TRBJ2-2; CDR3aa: SVFSGPANTGELF
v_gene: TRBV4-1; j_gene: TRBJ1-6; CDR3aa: ASSQEFASSYNSPLH
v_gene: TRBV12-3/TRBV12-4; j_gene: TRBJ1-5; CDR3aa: ASSFDGNQPQH
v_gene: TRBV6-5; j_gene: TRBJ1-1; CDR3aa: ASSPNTEAF
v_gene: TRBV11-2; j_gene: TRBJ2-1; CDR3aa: ASSLAAGATLEQF
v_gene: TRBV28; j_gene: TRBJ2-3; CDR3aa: ASSFPGQSSTDTQY
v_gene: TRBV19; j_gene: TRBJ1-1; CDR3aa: ASSMQGQTEAF